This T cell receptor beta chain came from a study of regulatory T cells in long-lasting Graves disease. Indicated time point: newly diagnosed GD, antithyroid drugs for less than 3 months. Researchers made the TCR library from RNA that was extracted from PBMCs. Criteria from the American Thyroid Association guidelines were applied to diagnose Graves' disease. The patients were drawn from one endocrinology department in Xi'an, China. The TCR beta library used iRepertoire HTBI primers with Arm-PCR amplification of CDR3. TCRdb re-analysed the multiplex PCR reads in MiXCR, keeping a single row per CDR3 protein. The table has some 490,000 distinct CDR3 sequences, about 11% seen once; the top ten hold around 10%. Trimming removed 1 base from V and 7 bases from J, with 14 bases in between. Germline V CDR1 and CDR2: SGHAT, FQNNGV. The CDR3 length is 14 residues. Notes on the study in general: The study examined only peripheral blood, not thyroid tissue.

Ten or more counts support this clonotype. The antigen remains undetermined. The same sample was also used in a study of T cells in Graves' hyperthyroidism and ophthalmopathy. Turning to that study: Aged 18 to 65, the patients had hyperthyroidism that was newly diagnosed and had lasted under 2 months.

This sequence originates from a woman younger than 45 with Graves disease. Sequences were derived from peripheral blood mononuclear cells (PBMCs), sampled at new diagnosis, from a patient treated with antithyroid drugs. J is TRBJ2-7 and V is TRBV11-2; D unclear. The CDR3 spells CASSLVVAEREQYF. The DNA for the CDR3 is TGTGCCAGCAGCTTAGTGGTGGCCGAGAGGGAGCAGTACTTC.